A selection of T cell receptor beta chains follows, all from one sample in a study of blood T cell repertoires in COVID-19. Method: immunoSEQ multiplex PCR; TCRdb's copy keeps in-frame clones and lacks some. The sample contains roughly 49,000 clones, 83% of which appear only once. The sample consisted of peripheral blood. Receptors were obtained from a man aged 40-49 years with acute or convalescent COVID-19. Both conserved end residues are part of each CDR3. Fields, in order: D gene, clone size, V gene, J gene, CDR3 DNA, CDR3 protein. A D gene is named only where the DNA matches it firmly. Expanded clones get a size class; other rows say once, few or many, or leave the size out.

>-|-|TRBV7-2|TRBJ2-2
TGTGCCAGCAGCTTAATGGCGGGGTCGAACACCGGGGAGCTGTTTTTT
CASSLMAGSNTGELFF
>-|-|TRBV5-1|TRBJ1-1
TGCGCCAGCAGCTACCAACAGGGACAAGCTTTCTTT
CASSYQQGQAFF
>TRBD1|-|TRBV10-3|TRBJ1-5
TGTGCCATCAGGGAGACAGGGGAGACTCAGCCCCAGCATTTT
CAIRETGETQPQHF
>TRBD2|few|TRBV5-1|TRBJ2-4
TGCGCCAGCAGCCCGGAAGGACTAGCGGGAGCAGGAGCCAAAAACATTCAGTACTTC
CASSPEGLAGAGAKNIQYF
>-|-|TRBV6-6|TRBJ2-3
TGTGCCAGCACCCATGAGGTCTCAGATACGCAGTATTTT
CASTHEVSDTQYF
>-|-|TRBV30|TRBJ1-6
TGTGCCTGGAGTAAAACCCCGGGGAACGTTAATTCACCCCTCCACTTT
CAWSKTPGNVNSPLHF
>TRBD1|few|TRBV5-1|TRBJ1-1
TGCGCCAGCAGCTGGACCGGGACAGGCGGATATGAACAGACTGAAGCTTTCTTT
CASSWTGTGGYEQTEAFF
>TRBD2|-|TRBV14|TRBJ2-1
TGTGCCAGCAGCCAAAGTAGGCGGGAGGGCCCCTCCTACAATGAGCAGTTCTTC
CASSQSRREGPSYNEQFF
>TRBD1|-|TRBV18|TRBJ1-2
TGTGCCAGCTCACCGGACAGGGGGAGTGCGAGTGGCTACACCTTC
CASSPDRGSASGYTF
>TRBD1|-|TRBV6-5|TRBJ1-4
TGTGCCAGCAGTACAGGGGCAACTAATGAAAAACTGTTTTTT
CASSTGATNEKLFF
>-|few|TRBV3-1/TRBV3-2|TRBJ1-4
TGTGCCAGCAGCCAAGCCCGGGACACCAATGAAAAACTGTTTTTT
CASSQARDTNEKLFF
>-|-|TRBV7-9|TRBJ1-1
TGTGCCAGCAGCGTGGAGAATCGGGGCCAGGGGACTTTCTTT
CASSVENRGQGTFF
>TRBD2|-|TRBV5-1|TRBJ2-7
TGCGCCAGCAAAAGACTAGCGGGTGACTCAAGTGAATACTTC
CASKRLAGDSSEYF
>TRBD1|-|TRBV4-1|TRBJ1-2
TGCGCCAGCACCTTTAATACAGGGGACCCTCATGGCTACACCTTC
CASTFNTGDPHGYTF
>-|-|TRBV27|TRBJ2-7
TGTGCCAGCAGTTCATCATCCTCCATACTCGCCGAGCAGTACTTC
CASSSSSSILAEQYF
>TRBD1|-|TRBV19|TRBJ1-2
TGTGCCAGTAGTGGGACAGGGGGCGCTTTCCAGTTCGGCTACACCTTC
CASSGTGGAFQFGYTF
>-|-|TRBV7-2|TRBJ2-2
TGTGCCAGCAGCTGGAAGTCTGCGGCCGGGGAGCTGTTTTTT
CASSWKSAAGELFF
>-|-|TRBV12-3/TRBV12-4|TRBJ1-4
TGTGCCAGCAGTACAGGAGTGAGAAAACTGTTTTTT
CASSTGVRKLFF